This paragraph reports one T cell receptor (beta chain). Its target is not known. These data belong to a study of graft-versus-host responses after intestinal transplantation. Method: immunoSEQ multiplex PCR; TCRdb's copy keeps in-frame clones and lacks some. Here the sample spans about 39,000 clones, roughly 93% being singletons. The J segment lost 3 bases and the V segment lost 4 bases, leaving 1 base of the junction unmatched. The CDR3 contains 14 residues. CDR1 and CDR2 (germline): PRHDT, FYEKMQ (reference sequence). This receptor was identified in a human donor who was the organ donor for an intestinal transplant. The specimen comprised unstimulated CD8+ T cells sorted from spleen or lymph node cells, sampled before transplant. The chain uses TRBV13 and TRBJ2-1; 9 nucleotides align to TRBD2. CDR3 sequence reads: CASSSSGIYNEQFF. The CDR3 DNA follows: TGTGCCAGCAGCTCTAGCGGGATCTACAATGAGCAGTTCTTC.